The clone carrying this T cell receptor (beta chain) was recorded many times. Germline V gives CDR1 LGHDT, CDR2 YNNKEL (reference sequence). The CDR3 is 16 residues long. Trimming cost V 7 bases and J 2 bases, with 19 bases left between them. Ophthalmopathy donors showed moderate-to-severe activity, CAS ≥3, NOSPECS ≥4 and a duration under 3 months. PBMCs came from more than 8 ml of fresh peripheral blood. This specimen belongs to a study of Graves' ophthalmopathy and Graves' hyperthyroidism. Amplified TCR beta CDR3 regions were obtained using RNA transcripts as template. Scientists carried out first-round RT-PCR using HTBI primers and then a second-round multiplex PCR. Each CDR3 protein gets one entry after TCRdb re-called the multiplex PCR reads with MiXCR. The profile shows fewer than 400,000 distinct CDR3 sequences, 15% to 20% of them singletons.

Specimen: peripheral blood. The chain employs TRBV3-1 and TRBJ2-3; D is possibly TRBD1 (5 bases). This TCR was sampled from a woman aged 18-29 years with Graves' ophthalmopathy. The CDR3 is CASTKGYGHITDTQYF. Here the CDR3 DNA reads TGTGCCAGCACCAAGGGTTACGGACATATCACAGATACGCAGTATTTT.